These 9 T cell receptor beta chains originate from one sample sequenced in a study of blood T cell repertoires in COVID-19. TCRdb's table, derived via immunoSEQ multiplex PCR, lists solely in-frame clones and lacks some. This table has fewer than 250,000 clones, approximately 88% appearing once. The sample was PBMCs or T cells enriched from blood (not recorded which). The receptors were gathered from a woman in her twenties or thirties with acute COVID-19.

The CDR3 coding sequence is TGTGCCAGCAGTTCAGGGGCAGATACAGATACGCAGTATTTT. It translates to CASSSGADTDTQYF. This chain links TRBV2 with TRBJ2-3; perhaps TRBD1 as D (6 bases). Germline values: CDR1 SNHLY, CDR2 FYNNEI. This CDR3 is built from 14 residues. With 5 bases removed from V and 3 bases from J, the gap between germline ends came to 12 bases.

V usage is TRBV29-1 and J usage is TRBJ1-2; D possibly corresponds to TRBD1 (5 bases). V lost 2 bases to trimming and J lost 8 bases, with 18 bases between them. The length of the CDR3 is 14 residues. Germline V gene sequence: CDR1 SQVTM, CDR2 ANQGSEA. CDR3 protein: CSVETSSRARGYTF. The CDR3 DNA is TGCAGCGTTGAAACCTCTTCCAGGGCTCGGGGCTACACCTTC.

The chain has TRBV29-1 and TRBJ1-4; 8 bases line up with TRBD1. The V gene's germline CDR1 is SQVTM and CDR2 ANQGSEA. Unmatched junction bases numbered 11, after V lost 7 bases and J lost 7 bases. The CDR3 runs to 14 residues. CDR3 coding DNA: TGCAGCGCCCAAGAAAGACAGGGGTTTGAAAAACTGTTTTTT. This sequence encodes CSAQERQGFEKLFF.

The gene calls are TRBV5-1 and TRBJ2-2, with 9 bases aligning to TRBD1. After removal of 0 bases from V and 4 bases from J, the junction contained 1 base not matched to a gene. Germline loops: CDR1 SGHRS, CDR2 YFSETQ. CDR3 length: 15 residues. As DNA, the CDR3 is TGCGCCAGCAGCTTGGGGGACAGGGCCACCGGGGAGCTGTTTTTT. Its protein is CASSLGDRATGELFF. Complete variable domain (other parts from reference TRBV5-1 and TRBJ2-2): KAGVTQTPRYLIKTRGQQVTLSCSPISGHRSVSWYQQTPGQGLQFLFEYFSETQRNKGNFPGRFSGRQFSNSRSEMNVSTLELGDSALYLCASSLGDRATGELFFGEGSRLTVL.

The rearrangement uses TRBV6-6 and TRBJ1-1; D is uncertain. Germline values: CDR1 MNHNY, CDR2 SVGAGI (reference sequence). CDR3 length: 16 amino acids. V was shortened by 5 bases and J by 0 bases, with 16 bases between the two germline ends. DNA for the CDR3: TGTGCCAGCAGTAAGATTACAGCTAACATGAACACTGAAGCTTTCTTT. This translates into CASSKITANMNTEAFF.

This chain uses TRBV27 with TRBJ2-3; D perhaps matches TRBD2 (6 bases). The germline gives CDR1 MNHEY, CDR2 SMNVEV (reference sequence). Trimming cost V 0 bases and J 0 bases, with 10 bases left between them. This CDR3 is built from 16 residues. The CDR3 sequence: CASSLSMGGSTDTQYF. DNA for the CDR3: TGTGCCAGCAGTTTATCGATGGGGGGTAGCACAGATACGCAGTATTTT.

The rearrangement uses TRBV4-3 and TRBJ1-2, with D possibly TRBD1 on 6 matching bases. Trimming stripped 1 base from V and 1 base from J, with 16 bases between. The CDR3 is 17 amino acids. Germline CDR1 LGHNA, CDR2 YSLEER. The CDR3 bases are TGCGCCAGCAGCCAAGCGCGCGCGAGGACAGATAACTATGGCTACACCTTC. Its translation: CASSQARARTDNYGYTF.

This clone was seen a single time. The V and J genes are TRBV27 and TRBJ1-1; no firm D call. CDR3 size: 13 residues. Trimming left V 4 bases short and J 9 bases short, with 15 bases between. CDR1 and CDR2 from the germline V gene are MNHEY and SMNVEV (reference sequence). The CDR3 sequence: CASSSPREGKAFF. As DNA, the CDR3 is TGTGCCAGCAGTTCCCCCCGGGAGGGTAAAGCTTTCTTT.

This chain links TRBV29-1 with TRBJ2-5; D may be TRBD2 (5 bases). In germline, CDR1 is SQVTM, CDR2 ANQGSEA. V was cut by 6 bases and J by 5 bases, with 13 bases left in between. CDR3 length: 12 amino acids. The CDR3 loop reads CSVPGILETQYF. CDR3 coding DNA: TGCAGCGTCCCCGGGATTCTGGAGACCCAGTACTTC.